The rows below give T cell receptor beta chains drawn from one sample of a study of blood T cell repertoires in COVID-19. Assay used: immunoSEQ multiplex PCR; TCRdb lists only in-frame clones, some missing. This table has about 300,000 clones, 65% to 85% appearing once. The sample consisted of peripheral blood. The receptors come from a human donor with COVID-19, enrolled during active disease. The donor label of this sample is uncertain. Both conserved end residues are part of each CDR3. A D gene is named only where the DNA matches it firmly. Clone size is stated in some rows and not others, as once, few, many or a class when expanded.

>TRBV3-1/TRBV3-2|NA|TRBJ2-3|NA
CASSQSGAQDTQYF
TGTGCCAGCAGCCAATCCGGAGCTCAAGATACGCAGTATTTT
>TRBV19|once|TRBJ2-7|NA
CASSIFREYSYEQYF
TGTGCCAGTAGTATCTTCCGGGAGTACTCCTACGAGCAGTACTTC
>TRBV9|few|TRBJ1-1|TRBD1
CASSDRQGGVRTEAFF
TGTGCCAGCAGCGACCGACAGGGCGGGGTCAGAACTGAAGCTTTCTTT
>TRBV2|few|TRBJ2-5|NA
CASSEEGRGETQYF
TGTGCCAGCAGTGAAGAAGGAAGGGGAGAGACCCAGTACTTC
>TRBV4-3|NA|TRBJ2-7|NA
CASSLGENEQYF
TGCGCCAGCAGCCTTGGGGAGAACGAGCAGTACTTC
>TRBV19|NA|TRBJ2-1|TRBD2
CASTPPTGTSGNNEQFF
TGTGCCAGTACCCCCCCGACCGGGACTAGCGGAAACAATGAGCAGTTCTTC
>TRBV5-8|few|TRBJ2-3|NA
CASSTGDTQYF
TGTGCCAGTTCAACCGGAGATACGCAGTATTTT
>TRBV11-2|NA|TRBJ2-7|TRBD2
CASSITTSGPSYEQYF
TGTGCCAGCAGCATAACTACTAGCGGCCCCTCCTACGAGCAGTACTTC
>TRBV4-3|NA|TRBJ1-4|NA
CASSQELIQGSGEKLFF
TGCGCCAGCAGCCAAGAGCTAATACAGGGCTCAGGAGAAAAACTGTTTTTT
>TRBV5-1|NA|TRBJ2-1|TRBD1
CASTGQGLNEQFF
TGCGCCAGCACCGGACAGGGTTTGAATGAGCAGTTCTTC
>TRBV7-2|NA|TRBJ2-1|TRBD2
CASHSALAGANEQFF
TGTGCCAGCCATTCCGCGCTAGCGGGAGCCAATGAGCAGTTCTTC
>TRBV7-6|NA|TRBJ2-5|TRBD2
CASQLAAGAQETQYF
TGTGCCAGCCAATTAGCGGCGGGAGCCCAAGAGACCCAGTACTTC
>TRBV27|once|TRBJ2-1|TRBD2
CASGLAGVTFGYNEQFF
TGTGCCAGCGGACTAGCGGGAGTTACGTTTGGTTACAATGAGCAGTTCTTC
>TRBV3-1/TRBV3-2|NA|TRBJ1-1|NA
CASSQDWAGRAEAFF
TGTGCCAGCAGCCAAGATTGGGCAGGGAGGGCTGAAGCTTTCTTT
>TRBV7-9|NA|TRBJ1-2|NA
CASSLGSGGGYTF
TGTGCCAGCAGCTTAGGGAGCGGGGGAGGCTACACCTTC
>TRBV19|NA|TRBJ2-1|TRBD2
CASSEGGAANEQFF
TGTGCCAGTAGTGAGGGAGGGGCGGCCAATGAGCAGTTCTTC
>TRBV7-9|NA|TRBJ2-7|TRBD1
CASSYTGANSYEQYF
TGTGCCAGCAGCTATACAGGGGCTAACTCCTACGAGCAGTACTTC
>TRBV7-2|NA|TRBJ1-1|NA
CASSLYGSANTEAFF
TGTGCCAGCAGCTTATATGGCAGTGCAAACACTGAAGCTTTCTTT
>TRBV11-2|NA|TRBJ2-1|TRBD1
CASSIGQGTYNEQFF
TGTGCCAGCAGCATTGGACAGGGCACCTACAATGAGCAGTTCTTC
>TRBV14|NA|TRBJ2-3|NA
CASSPNTDTQYF
TGTGCCAGCAGCCCAAACACAGATACGCAGTATTTT
>TRBV27|NA|TRBJ2-3|TRBD2
CASSLAADTQYF
TGTGCCAGCAGCCTAGCGGCAGATACGCAGTATTTT